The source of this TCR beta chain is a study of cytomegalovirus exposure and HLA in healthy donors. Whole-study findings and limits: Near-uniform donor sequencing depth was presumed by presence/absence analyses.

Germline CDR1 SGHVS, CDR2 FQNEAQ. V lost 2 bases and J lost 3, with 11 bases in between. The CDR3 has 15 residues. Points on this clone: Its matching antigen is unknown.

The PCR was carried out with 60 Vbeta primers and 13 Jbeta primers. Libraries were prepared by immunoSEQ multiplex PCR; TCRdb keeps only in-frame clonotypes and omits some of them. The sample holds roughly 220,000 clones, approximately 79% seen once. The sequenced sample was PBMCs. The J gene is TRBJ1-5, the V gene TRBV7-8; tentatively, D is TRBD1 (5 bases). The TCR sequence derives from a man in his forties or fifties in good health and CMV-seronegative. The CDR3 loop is CASSLLQGPNQPQHF. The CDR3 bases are TGTGCCAGCAGCTTACTCCAGGGCCCCAATCAGCCCCAGCATTTT.